This TCR beta chain was captured by sequencing in a study of T cells in Graves' hyperthyroidism and ophthalmopathy. In its sample, this clonotype was seen many times. CDR3 length: 17 amino acids. V was pared by 6 bases and J by 0 bases, with 11 bases of the junction left unmatched. RNA transcripts yielded amplified TCR beta CDR3 regions. HTBI primers were the set used in a first-round RT-PCR of the TCR CDR3. One entry per CDR3 protein, called by TCRdb with MiXCR from the multiplex PCR reads. In the table there are 75,000 to 100,000 distinct CDR3 sequences, roughly 37% of which are singletons. This TCR derives from a woman in her 30s with Graves' hyperthyroidism. The rearrangement joins TRBV12-3 or TRBV12-4 to TRBJ1-5; 7 bases fit TRBD1. Sequenced material: peripheral blood or thyroid tissue (not recorded which). CDR3: CASSHHRGPYSNQPQHF. In nucleotides, the CDR3 is TGTGCCAGCAGCCACCACAGGGGTCCTTATAGCAATCAGCCCCAGCATTTT.